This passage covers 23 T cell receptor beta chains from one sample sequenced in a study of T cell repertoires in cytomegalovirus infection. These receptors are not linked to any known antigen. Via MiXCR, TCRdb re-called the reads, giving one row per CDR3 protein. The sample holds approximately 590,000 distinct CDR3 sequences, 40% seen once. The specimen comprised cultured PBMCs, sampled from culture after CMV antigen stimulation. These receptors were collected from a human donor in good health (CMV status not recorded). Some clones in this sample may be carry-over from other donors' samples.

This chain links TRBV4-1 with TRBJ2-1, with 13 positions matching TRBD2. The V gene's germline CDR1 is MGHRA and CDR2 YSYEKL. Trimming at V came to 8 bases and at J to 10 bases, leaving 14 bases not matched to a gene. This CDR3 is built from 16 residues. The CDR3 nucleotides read TGCGCCAGCTGCCTTCGAGGGACGACTAGCGGGAGGGAGCAGTTCTTC. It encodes CASCLRGTTSGREQFF.

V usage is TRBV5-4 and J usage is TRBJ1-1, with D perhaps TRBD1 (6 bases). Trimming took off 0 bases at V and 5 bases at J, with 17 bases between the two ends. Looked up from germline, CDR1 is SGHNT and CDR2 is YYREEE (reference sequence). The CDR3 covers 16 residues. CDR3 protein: CASSLELAGRGTEAFF. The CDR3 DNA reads TGTGCCAGCAGCTTGGAATTGGCGGGGAGGGGGACTGAAGCTTTCTTT.

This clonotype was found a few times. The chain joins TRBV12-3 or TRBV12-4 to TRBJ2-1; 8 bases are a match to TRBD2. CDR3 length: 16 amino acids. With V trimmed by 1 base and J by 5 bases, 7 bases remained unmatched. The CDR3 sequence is CASSLGGAGVHNEQFF. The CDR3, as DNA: TGTGCCAGCAGTTTAGGAGGAGCGGGGGTCCACAATGAGCAGTTCTTC.

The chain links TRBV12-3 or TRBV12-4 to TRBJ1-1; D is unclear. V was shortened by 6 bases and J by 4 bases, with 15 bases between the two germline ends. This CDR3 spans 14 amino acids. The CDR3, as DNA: TGTGCCAGCAGCCCAACGAGGCGAACCACTGAAGCTTTCTTT. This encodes CASSPTRRTTEAFF.

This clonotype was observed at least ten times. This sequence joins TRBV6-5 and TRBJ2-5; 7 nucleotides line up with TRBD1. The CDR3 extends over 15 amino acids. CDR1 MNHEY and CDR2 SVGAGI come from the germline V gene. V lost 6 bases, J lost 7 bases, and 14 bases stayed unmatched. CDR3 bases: TGTGCCAGCAGACCTTCGACAGGGCTCCATGGGACCCAGTACTTC. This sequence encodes CASRPSTGLHGTQYF.

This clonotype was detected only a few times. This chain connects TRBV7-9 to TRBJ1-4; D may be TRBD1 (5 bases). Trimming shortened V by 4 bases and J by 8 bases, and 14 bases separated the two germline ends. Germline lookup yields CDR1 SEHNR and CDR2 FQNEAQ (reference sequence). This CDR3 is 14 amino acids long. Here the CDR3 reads CASSSDSFWEKLFF. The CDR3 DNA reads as TGTGCCAGCAGCTCCGACAGTTTCTGGGAAAAACTGTTTTTT.

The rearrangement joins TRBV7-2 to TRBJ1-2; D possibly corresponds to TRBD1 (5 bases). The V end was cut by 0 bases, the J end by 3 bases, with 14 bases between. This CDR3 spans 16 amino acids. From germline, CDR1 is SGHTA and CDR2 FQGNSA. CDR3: CASSLARGRGYYGYTF. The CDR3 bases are TGTGCCAGCAGCTTAGCGCGGGGGAGGGGATACTATGGCTACACCTTC.

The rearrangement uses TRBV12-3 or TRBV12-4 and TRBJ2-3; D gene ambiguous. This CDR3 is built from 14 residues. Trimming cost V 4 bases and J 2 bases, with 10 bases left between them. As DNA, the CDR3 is TGTGCCAGCAGTTACGCGGCTCTCACAGATACGCAGTATTTT. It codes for CASSYAALTDTQYF.

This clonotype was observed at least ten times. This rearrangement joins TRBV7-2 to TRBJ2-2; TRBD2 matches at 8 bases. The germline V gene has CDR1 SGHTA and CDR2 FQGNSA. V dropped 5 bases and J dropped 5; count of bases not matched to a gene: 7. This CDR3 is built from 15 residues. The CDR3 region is CASSIKRERTGELFF. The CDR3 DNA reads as TGTGCCAGCAGCATCAAGCGGGAGAGGACCGGGGAGCTGTTTTTT.

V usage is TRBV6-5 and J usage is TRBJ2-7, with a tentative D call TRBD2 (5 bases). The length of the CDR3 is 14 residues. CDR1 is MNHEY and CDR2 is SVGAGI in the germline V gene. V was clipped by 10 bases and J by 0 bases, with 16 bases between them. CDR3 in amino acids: CATQARRSSYEQYF. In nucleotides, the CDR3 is TGTGCCACTCAGGCTCGGAGGAGCTCCTACGAGCAGTACTTC.

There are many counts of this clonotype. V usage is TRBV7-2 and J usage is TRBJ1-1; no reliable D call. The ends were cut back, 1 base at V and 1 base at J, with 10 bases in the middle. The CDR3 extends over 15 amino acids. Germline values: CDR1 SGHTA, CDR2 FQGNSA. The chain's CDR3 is CASSLVGRGNTEAFF. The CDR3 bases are TGTGCCAGCAGCTTAGTCGGTCGGGGGAACACTGAAGCTTTCTTT.

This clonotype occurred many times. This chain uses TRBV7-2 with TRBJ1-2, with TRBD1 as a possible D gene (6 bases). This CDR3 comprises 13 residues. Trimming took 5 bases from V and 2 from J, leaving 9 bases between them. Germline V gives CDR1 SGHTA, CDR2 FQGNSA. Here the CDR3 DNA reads TGTGCCAGCAGCCCAGGGGCCAACTATGGCTACACCTTC. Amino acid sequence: CASSPGANYGYTF.

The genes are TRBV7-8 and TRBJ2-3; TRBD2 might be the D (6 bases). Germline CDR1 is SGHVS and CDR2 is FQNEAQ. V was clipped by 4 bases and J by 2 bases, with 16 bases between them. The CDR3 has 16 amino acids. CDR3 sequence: CASSYMGGIPTDTQYF. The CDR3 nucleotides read TGTGCCAGCAGCTACATGGGCGGGATCCCCACAGATACGCAGTATTTT. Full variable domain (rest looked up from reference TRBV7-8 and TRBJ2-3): GAGVSQSPRYKVAKRGQDVALRCDPISGHVSLFWYQQALGQGPEFLTYFQNEAQLDKSGLPSDRFFAERPEGSVSTLKIQRTQQEDSAVYLCASSYMGGIPTDTQYFGPGTRLTVL.

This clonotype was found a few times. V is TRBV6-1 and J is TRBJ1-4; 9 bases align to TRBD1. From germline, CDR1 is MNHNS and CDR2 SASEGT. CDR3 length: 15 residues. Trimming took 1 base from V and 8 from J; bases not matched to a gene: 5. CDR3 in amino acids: CASSEGDRAPEKLFF. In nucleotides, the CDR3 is TGTGCCAGCAGTGAAGGGGACAGGGCTCCGGAAAAACTGTTTTTT.

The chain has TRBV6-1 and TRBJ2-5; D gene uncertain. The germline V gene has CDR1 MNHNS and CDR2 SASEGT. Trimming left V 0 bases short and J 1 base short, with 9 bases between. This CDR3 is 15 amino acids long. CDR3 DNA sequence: TGTGCCAGCAGTGAAGCGCGTCCGGGCCAAGAGACCCAGTACTTC. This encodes CASSEARPGQETQYF.

CDR3 in amino acids: CASRLGLPGTDTQYF. The CDR3 region has the DNA TGTGCCAGCAGGTTGGGACTCCCAGGCACAGATACGCAGTATTTT. This rearrangement joins TRBV6-1 to TRBJ2-3, with D tentatively TRBD2 (6 bases). CDR3 length: 15 residues. V was clipped by 6 bases and J by 1 base, with 14 bases between them. Germline CDR1 MNHNS, CDR2 SASEGT.

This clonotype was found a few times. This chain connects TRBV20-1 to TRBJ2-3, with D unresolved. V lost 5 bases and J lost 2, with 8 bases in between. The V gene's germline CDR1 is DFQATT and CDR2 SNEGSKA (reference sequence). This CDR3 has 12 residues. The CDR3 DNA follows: TGCAGTGCTGCTAATCCCACAGATACGCAGTATTTT. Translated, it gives CSAANPTDTQYF.

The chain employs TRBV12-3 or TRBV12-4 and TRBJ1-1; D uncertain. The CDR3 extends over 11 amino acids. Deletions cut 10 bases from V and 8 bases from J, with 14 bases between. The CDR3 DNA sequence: TGTGCCACCCGTACGCTCGGCGAAGCTTTCTTT. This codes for CATRTLGEAFF.

In DNA, the CDR3 is TGTGCCAGCAGCCAAACCGGGACAGGGGATGAAAAACTGTTTTTT. Its protein product is CASSQTGTGDEKLFF. This chain links TRBV5-5 with TRBJ1-4; 10 nucleotides match TRBD1. Germline V lookup: CDR1 SGHKS, CDR2 YYEKEE (reference sequence). The J segment lost 6 bases and the V segment lost 4 bases, leaving 6 bases of the junction unmatched. This CDR3 comprises 15 residues.

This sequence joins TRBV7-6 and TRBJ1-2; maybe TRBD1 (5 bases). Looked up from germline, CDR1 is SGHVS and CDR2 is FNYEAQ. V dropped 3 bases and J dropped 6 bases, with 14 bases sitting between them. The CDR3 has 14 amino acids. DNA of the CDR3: TGTGCCAGCAGCTTGTTTTTCGGGGACCATGGCTACACCTTC. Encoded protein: CASSLFFGDHGYTF. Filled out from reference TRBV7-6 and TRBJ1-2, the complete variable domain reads GAGVSQSPRYKVTKRGQDVALRCDPISGHVSLYWYRQALGQGPEFLTYFNYEAQQDKSGLPNDRFSAERPEGSISTLTIQRTEQRDSAMYRCASSLFFGDHGYTFGSGTRLTVV.

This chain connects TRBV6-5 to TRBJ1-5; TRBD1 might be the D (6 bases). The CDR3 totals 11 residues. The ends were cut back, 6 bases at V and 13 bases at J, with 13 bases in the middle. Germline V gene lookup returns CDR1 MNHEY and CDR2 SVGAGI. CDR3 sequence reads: CASSLDRMQHF. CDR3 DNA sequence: TGTGCCAGCAGCCTTGACAGGATGCAGCATTTT.

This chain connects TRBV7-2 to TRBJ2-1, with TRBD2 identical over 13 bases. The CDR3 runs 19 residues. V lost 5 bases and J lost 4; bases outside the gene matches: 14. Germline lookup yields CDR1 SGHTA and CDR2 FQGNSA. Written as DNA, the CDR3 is TGTGCCAGCAGCCCGCGACGACGGACTAGCGGGAGAACATACAATGAGCAGTTCTTC. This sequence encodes CASSPRRRTSGRTYNEQFF.

The CDR3 region is CSAAGGPANEQFF. CDR3 DNA sequence: TGCAGTGCGGCGGGAGGGCCGGCGAATGAGCAGTTCTTC. V gene TRBV20-1 combines with J gene TRBJ2-1, with TRBD2 matching over 9 bases. The CDR3 consists of 13 residues. CDR1 and CDR2 (germline): DFQATT, SNEGSKA (reference sequence). V was pared by 6 bases and J by 7 bases, with 7 bases of the junction left unmatched.